The source of this TCR beta chain is a study of beta chain features in type 1 diabetes. General study results and limits: Whether TCRB rearrangement is influenced by HLA type went unresolved here. Within each of all four CD4+ subsets, Type 1 diabetes patients had TCRB CDR3s that were moderately but significantly shorter. Healthy donors had naive, central memory and Treg TCRB repertoires that appeared less similar than those seen among patients. Insertions were fewer and deletions more numerous at VDJ junctions in type 1 diabetes patients.

V lost 0 bases to trimming and J lost 2 bases, with 5 bases between them. The CDR3 has 15 amino acids. Germline lookup yields CDR1 MGHRA and CDR2 YSYEKL. Reverse transcribing all isolated RNA meant expressed TCRB transcripts were sequenced. Profiling relied on immunoSEQ multiplex PCR, and the TCRdb table lists in-frame clones only, not all of them. The sample lists under 300,000 clones; roughly 24% were seen once. Sorting with CD45RO/CCR7/CD25/CD127/CD95/CD27 yielded naive, central memory, regulatory and stem-like memory CD4+ cells. Turning to this clone: Its antigen is as yet unknown.

Sequenced: naive CD4+ T cells from blood. The J gene is TRBJ2-6, the V gene TRBV4-1; no clear D. This TCR came from a woman aged 25-40 years with type 1 diabetes. The chain's CDR3 is CASSQDLAGANVLTF. The CDR3 DNA follows: TGCGCCAGCAGCCAAGATCTAGCTGGGGCCAACGTCCTGACTTTC.